Listed below are T cell receptor beta chains from one sample, sequenced in a study of blood T cell repertoires in COVID-19. TCRdb's copy holds only in-frame clones and misses some; the assay was immunoSEQ multiplex PCR. The table shows around 71,000 clones, with roughly four fifths occurring only once. Material: peripheral blood. The receptor source for this set is a woman of 80 years or more with active or convalescent COVID-19. Each CDR3 is given without its conserved first and last residue. The order of the fields is V gene, D gene, J gene, CDR3 protein. D genes are given only for firm matches.

v_call: TRBV6-8
d_call: -
j_call: TRBJ2-6
cdr3_aa: ASSYRQALPGANVLT

v_call: TRBV7-9
d_call: TRBD1
j_call: TRBJ1-2
cdr3_aa: ASSWTGAIGYT

v_call: TRBV24-1
d_call: -
j_call: TRBJ2-2
cdr3_aa: ATSDLRGFDTGELF

v_call: TRBV7-9
d_call: -
j_call: TRBJ1-4
cdr3_aa: ASSLPWQGKEKLF

v_call: TRBV9
d_call: TRBD1
j_call: TRBJ2-2
cdr3_aa: ASSVGRQGVTGELF

v_call: TRBV6-6
d_call: -
j_call: TRBJ1-5
cdr3_aa: ASSYLGAGNQPQH

v_call: TRBV28
d_call: -
j_call: TRBJ1-4
cdr3_aa: ASSPRGLANEKLF

v_call: TRBV11-3
d_call: -
j_call: TRBJ2-3
cdr3_aa: ASSPMDSPTRDTQY

v_call: TRBV9
d_call: TRBD1
j_call: TRBJ1-2
cdr3_aa: ASSVGTGGDYGYT

v_call: TRBV19
d_call: -
j_call: TRBJ1-5
cdr3_aa: ASSIYSYSNQPQH

v_call: TRBV3-1/TRBV3-2
d_call: TRBD1
j_call: TRBJ1-1
cdr3_aa: ASSPWTGGQDTEAF

v_call: TRBV6-5
d_call: -
j_call: TRBJ1-6
cdr3_aa: ASSSRQRNSPLH

v_call: TRBV11-3
d_call: -
j_call: TRBJ2-3
cdr3_aa: ASSLDNRPTDTQY

v_call: TRBV7-2
d_call: -
j_call: TRBJ2-5
cdr3_aa: ASSQTWRGETQY

v_call: TRBV10-3
d_call: -
j_call: TRBJ1-6
cdr3_aa: AIAGADNSPLH

v_call: TRBV6-5
d_call: -
j_call: TRBJ1-2
cdr3_aa: ASSPGNHGYT

v_call: TRBV19
d_call: -
j_call: TRBJ2-2
cdr3_aa: ASSIGQGTGELF

v_call: TRBV11-2
d_call: -
j_call: TRBJ1-2
cdr3_aa: ASSPLRSGGYGYT

v_call: TRBV6-5
d_call: -
j_call: TRBJ2-3
cdr3_aa: ASSLDNQNTDTQY

v_call: TRBV7-8
d_call: -
j_call: TRBJ2-1
cdr3_aa: ASSPFGQSYNEQF

v_call: TRBV28
d_call: -
j_call: TRBJ1-5
cdr3_aa: ASSFWTVGARVDQPQH

v_call: TRBV11-3
d_call: TRBD1
j_call: TRBJ2-5
cdr3_aa: ASSSRTGEETQY

v_call: TRBV4-1
d_call: -
j_call: TRBJ1-1
cdr3_aa: ASSHPRGGDTNTEAF

v_call: TRBV6-2/TRBV6-3
d_call: -
j_call: TRBJ2-7
cdr3_aa: ASSYSPDYEQY